These 12 T cell receptor beta chains were sequenced from one sample in a study of T-cell memory formation after mild COVID-19. TCRdb processed the 5' RACE reads anew with MiXCR; each CDR3 protein has one entry. The data hold 300,000 to 400,000 distinct CDR3 sequences, with 13% observed a single time. Input material: PBMCs or a T cell subset sorted from them (not recorded which). These receptors were obtained from a man between 18 and 35 years old who had mild COVID-19 (a few samples of this study predate the infection). Cell type and time point are not known.

This clonotype was detected a few times. The gene calls are TRBV4-3 and TRBJ2-3, with D perhaps matching TRBD2 (6 bases). Germline CDR1 and CDR2: LGHNA and YSLEER. Trimming stripped 1 base from V and 5 bases from J, with 10 bases between. This CDR3 region has 14 residues. CDR3 DNA: TGCGCCAGCAGCCAAGCCGGGGGTAAAGATACGCAGTATTTT. Translated: CASSQAGGKDTQYF.

This clonotype was found a few times. The rearrangement uses TRBV15 and TRBJ1-2; D is unclear. V was trimmed by 4 bases and J by 3 bases, leaving 15 bases between them. The germline gives CDR1 LNHNV, CDR2 YYDKDF (reference sequence). The CDR3 is 15 residues long. CDR3 nucleotides: TGTGCCACCAGCATTAGGACCGTATATGACTATGGCTACACCTTC. Amino acids: CATSIRTVYDYGYTF.

The J gene is TRBJ1-3, the V gene TRBV6-1; 8 bases fit TRBD1. This CDR3 region has 16 residues. The junction had 6 bases not matched to a gene; V was cut back by 3 bases and J by 2 bases. CDR1 MNHNS and CDR2 SASEGT come from the germline V gene. The CDR3 DNA follows: TGTGCCAGCAGTGACAACACAGGGGGACCTGGAAACACCATATATTTT. Its protein is CASSDNTGGPGNTIYF.

The J gene is TRBJ2-3, the V gene TRBV7-8; TRBD2 matches 10 bases. V lost 3 bases and J lost 8; bases outside the gene matches: 17. The CDR3 contains 18 residues. Germline assignment: CDR1 SGHVS and CDR2 FQNEAQ. DNA for the CDR3: TGTGCCAGCAGCTTGAGGGGAAGCGGGGGGGCTTTATCGGGTACGCAGTATTTT. Translated: CASSLRGSGGALSGTQYF.

This clonotype was observed a handful of times. The chain has TRBV6-2 or TRBV6-3 and TRBJ2-5; 11 bases align to TRBD2. V trimming: 5 bases; J trimming: 5 bases; junction bases outside the gene matches: 10. The germline CDR1 and CDR2 sequences are MNHEY and SVGEGT. The CDR3 totals 16 residues. CDR3 sequence reads: CASSHPGLAAGETQYF. CDR3 DNA: TGTGCCAGCAGTCACCCGGGACTAGCGGCGGGGGAGACCCAGTACTTC.

This rearrangement joins TRBV3-1 to TRBJ1-3; a possible D gene is TRBD1 (6 bases). Trimming removed 5 bases at V and 1 base at J, with 9 bases between. The CDR3 consists of 14 residues. Germline assignment: CDR1 LGHDT and CDR2 YNNKEL (reference sequence). The CDR3 DNA reads as TGTGCCAGCAGCTACAGGGTATCTGGAAACACCATATATTTT. Its translation is CASSYRVSGNTIYF.

This clonotype has a count of ten or more. This rearrangement joins TRBV7-6 to TRBJ2-3, with D tentatively TRBD1 or TRBD2 (5 bases each). The CDR3 runs 17 residues. Per the germline V gene, CDR1 is SGHVS and CDR2 is FNYEAQ. Trimming shortened V by 6 bases and J by 1 base, and 20 bases separated the two germline ends. The CDR3 nucleotides are TGTGCCAGCAGTGGGACCGCGGAGGTCGGTGGCACAGATACGCAGTATTTT. Its translation is CASSGTAEVGGTDTQYF.

V and J are TRBV7-2 and TRBJ1-2, with D maybe TRBD1 (5 bases). V lost 2 bases and J 10 bases, leaving 14 bases between the germline ends. This CDR3 is built from 13 residues. Germline values: CDR1 SGHTA, CDR2 FQGNSA. The DNA of the CDR3 is TGTGCCAGCAGCTTAAATCGTAAAGGGGACTACACCTTC. Its translation is CASSLNRKGDYTF.

This clonotype appeared a few times. This chain links TRBV4-3 with TRBJ2-1; 16 bases are shared with TRBD2. V was pared by 1 base and J by 9 bases, with 15 bases of the junction left unmatched. The CDR3 sequence is 20 residues long. Per the germline V gene, CDR1 is LGHNA and CDR2 is YSLEER. The CDR3 DNA reads TGCGCCAGCAGCCAAGCCCAGGGACTAGCGGGGGGGCCGGTTAAGGGTGAGCAGTTCTTC. Protein sequence: CASSQAQGLAGGPVKGEQFF.

The chain recombines TRBV20-1 with TRBJ1-2, with 8 bases aligning to TRBD1. Germline V gene lookup returns CDR1 DFQATT and CDR2 SNEGSKA (reference sequence). The CDR3 contains 13 residues. V shed 1 base, J shed 2 bases, and the junction held 0 bases outside the gene matches. As DNA, the CDR3 is TGCAGTGCTAGAGGACAGGGGAACTATGGCTACACCTTC. Protein product: CSARGQGNYGYTF.

The chain combines TRBV20-1 with TRBJ1-2; TRBD1 matches at 8 bases. Trimming took 5 bases from V and 6 from J; bases not matched to a gene: 11. The CDR3 contains 14 residues. Germline assignment: CDR1 DFQATT and CDR2 SNEGSKA (reference sequence). This chain's CDR3 is CSAPHPAGGDGYTF. The CDR3 DNA sequence: TGCAGTGCTCCCCATCCGGCAGGGGGCGATGGCTACACCTTC.

This clonotype was counted only a few times. J is TRBJ2-7 and V is TRBV6-5; D uncertain. The CDR3 sequence is 14 residues long. Germline CDR1 and CDR2: MNHEY and SVGAGI. V lost 0 bases to trimming and J lost 4 bases, with 10 bases between them. CDR3 loop: CASSYSTKVYEQYF. For the CDR3, the DNA is TGTGCCAGCAGTTACTCGACCAAGGTTTACGAGCAGTACTTC.